Shown below are 20 T cell receptor beta chains from a single sample sequenced in a study of follicular helper T cells after annual influenza vaccination (dated by TCRdb to between 2016 and 2019). The library was produced with the immunoSEQ multiplex PCR assay. TCRdb took this table from immuneACCESS and kept in-frame rearrangements with V and J called. Such tables lack part of the clones; where checked against another copy, unresolved V genes explain under half of the gap, and the rest is unexplained. In all, the sample holds about 6,800 clones, and less than 90% of those were seen once. The top ten constitute 0.56% of the sample. The time point label, as the study defines it: 2015-2016 season, 7 days after influenza vaccination. The sequencing used CXCR5- memory CD4+ T cells sorted from blood, collected 7 days after influenza vaccination. Explained via the paper, the cell subset or site label denotes: CXCR5- memory CD4 T cells. These receptors were collected from an adult who received the influenza vaccine.

The CDR3 DNA follows: TGCGCCAGCAGGTGGACTAGCGGAGTCTACGAGCAGTACTTC. Translation: CASRWTSGVYEQYF. V usage is TRBV5-1 and J usage is TRBJ2-7; 10 positions agree with TRBD2. J gave up 3 bases and V 5 bases, and 5 bases lay outside the gene matches. The CDR3 loop spans 14 amino acids. CDR1 and CDR2 (germline): SGHRS, YFSETQ.

For this clone: One end of the junction does not line up with germline, which may come from a read error. This CDR3 is CASSFSGTDTQYF. Here the CDR3 DNA reads TGTGCTAGCAGCTTTTCTGGCACAGATACGCAGTATTTT. The gene calls are TRBV7-7 and TRBJ2-3; D uncertain. This CDR3 spans 13 amino acids. Germline V gene lookup returns CDR1 SSHAT and CDR2 FNYEAQ (reference sequence).

V and J are TRBV30 and TRBJ1-1; D unresolved. The ends were cut back, 3 bases at V and 4 bases at J, with 15 bases in the middle. Germline V gene lookup returns CDR1 GTSNPN and CDR2 SVGIG (reference sequence). The length of the CDR3 is 14 residues. This CDR3 reads CAWSREGIVTEAFF. The CDR3 DNA sequence: TGTGCCTGGAGCCGGGAAGGGATAGTCACTGAAGCTTTCTTT.

The V gene is TRBV20-1, the J gene TRBJ2-3; D not certain. This CDR3 region has 11 residues. CDR1 DFQATT and CDR2 SNEGSKA come from the germline V gene (reference sequence). The V gene lost 6 bases and the J gene lost 2 bases, with 6 bases spanning the gap. The CDR3 DNA reads TGCAGTGCCACGCCCACAGATACGCAGTATTTT. Amino acids: CSATPTDTQYF.

The gene calls are TRBV6-6 and TRBJ2-1, with D unresolved. V gave up 4 bases and J gave up 0 bases, with 10 bases separating them. The CDR3 covers 15 residues. Germline V gives CDR1 MNHNY, CDR2 SVGAGI (reference sequence). The CDR3 sequence is CASSSEASSYNEQFF. CDR3 in DNA: TGTGCCAGCAGTTCAGAGGCGAGCTCCTACAATGAGCAGTTCTTC.

This chain links TRBV11-2 with TRBJ2-3; the D is unclear. The CDR3 covers 13 residues. The V gene lost 5 bases and the J gene lost 5 bases, with 11 bases spanning the gap. The V gene's germline CDR1 is SGHAT and CDR2 FQNNGV. CDR3 nucleotides: TGTGCCAGCAGCCGCACCCCGGGAGATACGCAGTATTTT. Protein: CASSRTPGDTQYF.

Here the CDR3 reads CASSMLAGGRDTQYF. The CDR3 coding sequence is TGTGCCAGCAGCATGTTAGCGGGGGGACGAGATACGCAGTATTTT. This chain connects TRBV11-2 to TRBJ2-3; 10 nucleotides agree with TRBD2. CDR3 length: 15 amino acids. Unmatched junction bases numbered 7, after V lost 5 bases and J lost 5 bases. Looked up from germline, CDR1 is SGHAT and CDR2 is FQNNGV.

This clone was seen a handful of times. The chain carries TRBV5-4 and TRBJ2-7; TRBD2 matches 12 bases. The CDR3 is made up of 15 amino acids. Per germline, CDR1 SGHNT and CDR2 YYREEE (reference sequence). V dropped 2 bases and J dropped 2; count of bases not matched to a gene: 2. CDR3: CASSLRTSGAYEQYF. The CDR3 coding sequence is TGTGCCAGCAGCTTACGGACTAGCGGGGCCTACGAGCAGTACTTC.

This rearrangement joins TRBV2 to TRBJ2-3; D is perhaps TRBD1 (5 bases). The CDR3 contains 14 residues. The ends were cut back, 5 bases at V and 0 bases at J, with 9 bases in the middle. Germline lookup yields CDR1 SNHLY and CDR2 FYNNEI. The CDR3 nucleotides read TGTGCCAGCAGTATGACAGTAAGCACAGATACGCAGTATTTT. It specifies CASSMTVSTDTQYF.

The chain uses TRBV2 and TRBJ2-3, with no clear D. V lost 6 bases to trimming and J lost 0 bases, with 4 bases between them. There are 12 residues in the CDR3. Germline loops: CDR1 SNHLY, CDR2 FYNNEI. The CDR3 here is CASSPSTDTQYF. DNA for the CDR3: TGTGCCAGCAGCCCCAGCACAGATACGCAGTATTTT.

CDR3 coding DNA: TGTGCCAGCAGTTTAGGATTACGCGGTGGCTACACCTTC. It codes for CASSLGLRGGYTF. The rearrangement joins TRBV28 to TRBJ1-2; D call uncertain. This CDR3 has 13 amino acids. Germline V lookup: CDR1 MDHEN, CDR2 SYDVKM. V lost 2 bases and J 7 bases, leaving 11 bases between the germline ends.

DNA of the CDR3: TGTGCCAGCAGGTACACCAACTCTGGGGCCAACGTCCTGACTTTC. It specifies CASRYTNSGANVLTF. The chain recombines TRBV27 with TRBJ2-6; D call uncertain. In germline, CDR1 is MNHEY, CDR2 SMNVEV (reference sequence). CDR3 length equals 15 residues. V lost 6 bases, J lost 0 bases, and 9 bases lay in between.

V usage is TRBV2 and J usage is TRBJ1-2; the D gene is possibly TRBD1 (5 bases). V lost 6 bases and J 8 bases, leaving 16 bases between the germline ends. CDR3 size: 13 residues. Looked up from germline, CDR1 is SNHLY and CDR2 is FYNNEI. The CDR3 is CASRPAGVVGYTF. For the CDR3, the DNA is TGTGCCAGCAGACCCGCGGGGGTTGTGGGCTACACCTTC.

The rearrangement links TRBV11-2 to TRBJ1-1, with 9 bases fitting TRBD1. Germline CDR1 is SGHAT and CDR2 is FQNNGV. With V trimmed by 1 base and J by 1 base, 4 bases remained unmatched. The CDR3 length is 16 residues. The CDR3 reads CASSLVTGQGNTEAFF. CDR3 nucleotide sequence: TGTGCCAGCAGCTTAGTTACGGGACAGGGGAACACTGAAGCTTTCTTT. Full variable domain (missing parts from reference TRBV11-2 and TRBJ1-1): EAGVAQSPRYKIIEKRQSVAFWCNPISGHATLYWYQQILGQGPKLLIQFQNNGVVDDSQLPKDRFSAERLKGVDSTLKIQPAKLEDSAVYLCASSLVTGQGNTEAFFGQGTRLTVV.

The chain has TRBV5-1 and TRBJ1-2, with 8 bases aligning to TRBD1. With 4 bases clipped from V and 6 bases from J, the junction kept 8 bases outside the gene matches. This CDR3 has 14 amino acids. The germline CDR1 and CDR2 sequences are SGHRS and YFSETQ. DNA for the CDR3: TGCGCCAGCAGCGACTACAGGGGGGCGAATGGCTACACCTTC. Residues: CASSDYRGANGYTF.

V and J are TRBV7-9 and TRBJ2-1; tentative D call: TRBD2 (6 bases). This CDR3 region has 14 residues. Trimming stripped 2 bases from V and 3 bases from J, with 8 bases between. The germline CDR1 and CDR2 sequences are SEHNR and FQNEAQ (reference sequence). CDR3 residues: CASSLNGGYNEQFF. The CDR3 nucleotides read TGTGCCAGCAGCTTAAACGGGGGCTACAATGAGCAGTTCTTC.

The chain combines TRBV7-9 with TRBJ1-5; D unclear. The V end lost 2 bases, the J end lost 2 bases, and 4 bases lay between the germline ends. The CDR3 extends over 13 amino acids. Germline assignment: CDR1 SEHNR and CDR2 FQNEAQ (reference sequence). CDR3 nucleotide sequence: TGTGCCAGCAGCTTACAGGGCAATCAGCCCCAGCATTTT. Translating it yields CASSLQGNQPQHF.

V gene TRBV29-1 combines with J gene TRBJ2-7; the D is unclear. From germline, CDR1 is SQVTM and CDR2 ANQGSEA. This CDR3 comprises 12 residues. Trimming took 6 bases from V and 2 from J, leaving 11 bases between them. CDR3 region: CSVLDGPYEQYF. The CDR3 nucleotides read TGCAGCGTCCTCGACGGACCCTACGAGCAGTACTTC.

The chain uses TRBV6-4 and TRBJ1-2; D remains ambiguous. The CDR3 consists of 14 residues. The ends were cut back, 2 bases at V and 2 bases at J, with 9 bases in the middle. Germline V gene lookup returns CDR1 MRHNA and CDR2 SNTAGT. CDR3 nucleotide sequence: TGTGCCAGCAGTGACGGAGTGGGGAACTATGGCTACACCTTC. Amino acids: CASSDGVGNYGYTF.

This clone has only a few counts. CDR3 DNA sequence: TGCAGCGCCGCGGGACAAGCAAATCAGCCCCAGCATTTT. Its translation is CSAAGQANQPQHF. This sequence joins TRBV29-1 and TRBJ1-5; the D gene is possibly TRBD1 (6 bases). The germline V gene has CDR1 SQVTM and CDR2 ANQGSEA. Trimming cost V 7 bases and J 4 bases, with 14 bases left between them. The CDR3 loop spans 13 amino acids.